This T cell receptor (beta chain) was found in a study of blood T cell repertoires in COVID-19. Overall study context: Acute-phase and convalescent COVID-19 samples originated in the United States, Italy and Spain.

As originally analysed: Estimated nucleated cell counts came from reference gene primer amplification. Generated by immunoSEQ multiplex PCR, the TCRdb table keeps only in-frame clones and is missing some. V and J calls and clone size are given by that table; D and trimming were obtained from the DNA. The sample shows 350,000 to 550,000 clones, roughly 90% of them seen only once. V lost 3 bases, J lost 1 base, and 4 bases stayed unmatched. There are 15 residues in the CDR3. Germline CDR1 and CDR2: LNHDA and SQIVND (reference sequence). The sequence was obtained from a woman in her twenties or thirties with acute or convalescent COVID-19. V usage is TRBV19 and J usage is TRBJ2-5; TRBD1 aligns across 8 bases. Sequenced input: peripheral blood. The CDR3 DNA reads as TGTGCCAGTAGTATCCCCGGACAGGGCCAAGAGACCCAGTACTTC. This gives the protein CASSIPGQGQETQYF.